This T cell receptor beta chain stems from a study of blood T cell repertoires in COVID-19. Study as a whole: Samples of COVID-19 (acute and convalescent) were obtained from the United States, Italy and Spain. T cells, B-cell-depleted T cells, or PBMCs supplied cDNA or gDNA.

In the original workflow: Estimation of nucleated cell counts relied on the amplification of reference gene primers. Some clones are missing from TCRdb's copy, which holds only in-frame ones; the method was immunoSEQ multiplex PCR. From that table come the V and J calls and clone size; the DNA was used to work out D and trimming. This sample yields around 150,000 clones, of which 65% to 90% are seen a single time; 2.5% to 4% belongs to the top ten. This CDR3 has 13 amino acids. V lost 3 bases, J lost 3 bases, and 1 base stayed unmatched. In germline, CDR1 is ENHRY, CDR2 SYGVKD. This chain links TRBV10-3 with TRBJ1-2, with 7 bases lining up with TRBD1. Sequencing was done on a sample of peripheral blood. This receptor was taken from a man between 70 and 80 years old with acute or convalescent COVID-19. CDR3 sequence reads: CAISEDRDYGYTF. CDR3 bases: TGTGCCATCAGTGAAGACAGGGACTATGGCTACACCTTC.